This T cell receptor beta chain derives from a study of naive and memory T cell subsets. CDR3 length equals 14 residues. Trimming left V 5 bases short and J 7 bases short, with 18 bases between. Germline-derived CDR1 and CDR2 are MNHEY and SVGEGT. Overnight CMV lysate stimulation of fresh PBMCs defined donor CMV status by CD4+ IFNgamma. Cells stained for CD3, CD4, CD8, CD45RA and CD27 were sorted into four subsets. EMRA cells were CD45RA+CD27-, and effector memory cells CD45RA-CD27-. An equimolar mix of two oligonucleotides served as the beta constant-region primer for TRBC1 and TRBC2. TCRdb reprocessed the UMI-ligation and nested PCR reads via MiXCR and lists one record per CDR3 protein. Among around 30,000 distinct CDR3 sequences listed, around 11% were seen once.

The sequenced material came from effector memory CD4+ T cells from blood. Subset defined: effector memory, CD45RA- CD27-. J is TRBJ2-7 and V is TRBV6-2 or TRBV6-3; no firm D call. The TCR comes from a human donor in good health. The DNA of the CDR3 is TGTGCCAGCAGTATTTTGACGGGTGAAACGGAGCAGTACTTC. Its translation: CASSILTGETEQYF.